This T cell receptor beta chain is from a study of blood T cell repertoires in COVID-19. Overall study: Samples of COVID-19 (acute and convalescent) were obtained from the United States, Italy and Spain. In each case, the material was cDNA or gDNA derived from T cells, B-cell-depleted T cells, or PBMCs.

Original data processing: Cell counts per sample came from amplifying reference gene primers. Generated by immunoSEQ multiplex PCR, the TCRdb table keeps only in-frame clones and is missing some. For V, J and clone size, that table is used; D and trimming come from the DNA. The table lists under 200,000 clones, 80% to 90% of them singletons. V gave up 11 bases and J gave up 10 bases, with 21 bases separating them. The CDR3 contains 13 residues. The sequence was collected from a woman between 65 and 79 years old with acute or convalescent COVID-19. Sequencing used peripheral blood. The chain employs TRBV12-3 or TRBV12-4 and TRBJ2-1; D unclear. CDR3 in amino acids: CAGGASSAREQFF. CDR3 DNA sequence: TGTGCCGGCGGAGCTAGTAGTGCGCGCGAGCAGTTCTTC.